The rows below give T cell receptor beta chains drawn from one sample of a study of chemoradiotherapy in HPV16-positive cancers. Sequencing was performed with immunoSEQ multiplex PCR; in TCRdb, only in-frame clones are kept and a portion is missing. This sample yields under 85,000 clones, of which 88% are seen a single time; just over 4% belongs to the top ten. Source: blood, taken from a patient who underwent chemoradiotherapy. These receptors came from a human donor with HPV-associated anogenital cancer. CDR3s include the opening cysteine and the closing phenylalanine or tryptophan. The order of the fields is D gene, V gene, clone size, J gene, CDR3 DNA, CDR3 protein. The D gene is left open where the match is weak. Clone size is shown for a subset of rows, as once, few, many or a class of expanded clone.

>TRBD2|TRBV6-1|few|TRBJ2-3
TGTGCCACCGCGCTAGCGGAGAGCACAGATACGCAGTATTTT
CATALAESTDTQYF
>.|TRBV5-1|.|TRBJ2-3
TGCGCCAGCAGCTTGACGAGCGCAGATACGCAGTATTTT
CASSLTSADTQYF
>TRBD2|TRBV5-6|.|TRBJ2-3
TGTGCCAGCAGCACCGGGACTACTGATACGCAGTATTTT
CASSTGTTDTQYF
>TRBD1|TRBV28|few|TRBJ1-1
TGTGCCAGCACCGGACAGGGGATGACTTTCTTT
CASTGQGMTFF
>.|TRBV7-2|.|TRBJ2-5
TGTGCCAGCATAGGGGGCGGGAGCTTGGAGACCCAGTACTTC
CASIGGGSLETQYF
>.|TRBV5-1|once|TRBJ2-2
TGCGCCAGCAGCTCCCTCGGGACTGCAACAACCGGGGAGCTGTTTTTT
CASSSLGTATTGELFF
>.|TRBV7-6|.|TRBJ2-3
TGTGCCAGCTCCTACGAGGCTTCTAGCACAGATACGCAGTATTTT
CASSYEASSTDTQYF
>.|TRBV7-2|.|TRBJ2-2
TGTGCCAGCACCATGGGGTCGGCGAACACCGGGGAGCTGTTTTTT
CASTMGSANTGELFF
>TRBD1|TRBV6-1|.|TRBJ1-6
TGTGCCAGCAGTGCCGCTGGATGGGACAGGCGGAGCTCACCCCTCCACTTT
CASSAAGWDRRSSPLHF
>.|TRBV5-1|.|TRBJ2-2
TGCGCCAGCAGCTTGGAGGTCGCGAACACCGGGGAGCTGTTTTTT
CASSLEVANTGELFF
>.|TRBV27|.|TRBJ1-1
TGTGCCAGCAGTCCCGGGACGGCAAACACTGAAGCTTTCTTT
CASSPGTANTEAFF
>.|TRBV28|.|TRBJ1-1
TGTGCCAGCAGTTTAAGAGCAGGGATGAGGGCTGAAGCTTTCTTT
CASSLRAGMRAEAFF
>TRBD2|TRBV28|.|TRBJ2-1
TGTGCCAGCAGTTCCTTCGGACTAGCGGGAACCCCCAATGAGCAGTTCTTC
CASSSFGLAGTPNEQFF
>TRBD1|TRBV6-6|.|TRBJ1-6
TGTGCCACAGCCCGGGGACAGTCAAATTCACCCCTCCACTTT
CATARGQSNSPLHF
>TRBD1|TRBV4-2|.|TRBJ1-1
TGTGCCAGCAGCCAAGGTGGACAGGGTAATCGAGCTTTCTTT
CASSQGGQGNRAFF
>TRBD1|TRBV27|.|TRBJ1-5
TGTGCCAGCAGGACCGTACAGGGGAGTAGGGATCAGCCCCAGCATTTT
CASRTVQGSRDQPQHF
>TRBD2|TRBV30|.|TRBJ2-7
TGTGCCTGGAGTGTATTTGCGGGGGATATGGTCGAGCAGTACTTC
CAWSVFAGDMVEQYF
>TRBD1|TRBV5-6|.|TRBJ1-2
TGTGCCAGCAGCTTAGGGACAGGGGGTAATGGCTACACCTTC
CASSLGTGGNGYTF
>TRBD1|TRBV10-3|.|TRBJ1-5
TGTGCCATCAGTACGGGACAGGGGCTGGTTAACCAGCCCCAGCATTTT
CAISTGQGLVNQPQHF
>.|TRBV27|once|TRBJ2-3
TGTGCCAGCAGTGGGGATGCAGATACGCAGTATTTT
CASSGDADTQYF
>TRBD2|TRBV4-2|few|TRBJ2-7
TGTGCCAGCAGCCAACAGGGGACTAGCGGGTCGGACGAGCAGTACTTC
CASSQQGTSGSDEQYF
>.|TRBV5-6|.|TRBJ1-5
TGTGCCAGCAGCTTGCAGCAGGGTAATCAGCCCCAGCATTTT
CASSLQQGNQPQHF
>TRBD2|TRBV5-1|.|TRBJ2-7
TGCGCCAGCAGCCCCGCGACCAGCGGGGGGGTGGGAGAGCAGTACTTC
CASSPATSGGVGEQYF
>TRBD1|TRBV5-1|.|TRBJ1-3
TGCGCCAGCAGCTTGGCTCCGACAGGGTTGCGAAACACCATATATTTT
CASSLAPTGLRNTIYF
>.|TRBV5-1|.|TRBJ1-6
TGCGCCAGCAGCCCAGGAGGGGAAGGAAATTCACCCCTCCACTTT
CASSPGGEGNSPLHF
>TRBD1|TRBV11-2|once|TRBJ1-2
TGTGCCAGCAGCCAATACCCCGGGACAGGGGAATACTATGGCTACACCTTC
CASSQYPGTGEYYGYTF
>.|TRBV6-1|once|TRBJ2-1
TGTGCCAGCAGTGCGCGACCCCCCGGGAATGAGCAGTTCTTC
CASSARPPGNEQFF
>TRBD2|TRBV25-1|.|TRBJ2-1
TGTGCCAGCAGCCTAGCGGGAGGGTGGAATGAGCAGTTCTTC
CASSLAGGWNEQFF
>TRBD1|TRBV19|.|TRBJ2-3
TGTGCCAGTAGTAGCCGGGACAGAGCCACAGATACGCAGTATTTT
CASSSRDRATDTQYF
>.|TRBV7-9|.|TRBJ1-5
TGTGCCAGCAGCCACAGGGGCAATCAGCCCCAGCATTTT
CASSHRGNQPQHF
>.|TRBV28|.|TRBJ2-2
TGTGCCAGCAGTTTATCACCCCTTCAGGGTGGAAAATCTACCGGGGAGCTGTTTTTT
CASSLSPLQGGKSTGELFF
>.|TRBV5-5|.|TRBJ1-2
TGTGCCAGCAGCTTGGGGGGCTGGCCTAACTATGGCTACACCTTC
CASSLGGWPNYGYTF
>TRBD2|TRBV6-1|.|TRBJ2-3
TGTGCCAGTCTAAGGACTAGCGGGGCAGATACGCAGTATTTT
CASLRTSGADTQYF
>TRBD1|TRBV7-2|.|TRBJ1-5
TGTGCCAGCAGCTTCCCAGGGGGGGCCCAGCATTTT
CASSFPGGAQHF
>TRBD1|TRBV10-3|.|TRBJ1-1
TGTGCCATCAGTGGGTCCGACAGGGGGCAGACTGAAGCTTTCTTT
CAISGSDRGQTEAFF
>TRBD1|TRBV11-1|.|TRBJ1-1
TGTGCCAGCAGCTCACGAGACAGGGTGAACACTGAAGCTTTCTTT
CASSSRDRVNTEAFF
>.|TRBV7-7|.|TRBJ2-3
TGTGCTAGCAGCTTTCAAATCACAGATACGCAGTATTTT
CASSFQITDTQYF
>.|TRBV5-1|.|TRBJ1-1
TGCGCCAGCAGCTTGGATCCGGGGTTGGGGAACACTGAAGCTTTCTTT
CASSLDPGLGNTEAFF
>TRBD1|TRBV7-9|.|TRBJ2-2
TGTGCCAGCAGCTTAGCCCCAGGGGGCTACTCCACCGGGGAGCTGTTTTTT
CASSLAPGGYSTGELFF
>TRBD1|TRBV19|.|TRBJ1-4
TGTGCCAGTAGCATCAGGACAGGGATTGAGACCGAAAAACTGTTTTTT
CASSIRTGIETEKLFF
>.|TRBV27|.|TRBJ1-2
TGTGCCAGCAGTTTCAGGGTAGATTATGCCTACACCTTC
CASSFRVDYAYTF
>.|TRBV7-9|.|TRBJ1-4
TGTGCCAGCAGCCCATGGGTGGAAAAACTGTTTTTT
CASSPWVEKLFF
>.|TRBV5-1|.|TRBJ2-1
TGCGCCAGCAGCTTGGAACTATACAATGAGCAGTTCTTC
CASSLELYNEQFF
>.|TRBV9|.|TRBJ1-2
TGTGCCAGCAGCGCCTACATGGGCTACACCTTC
CASSAYMGYTF
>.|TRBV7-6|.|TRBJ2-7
TGTGCCAGCGGACTAGGGGGCGAGCAGTACTTC
CASGLGGEQYF
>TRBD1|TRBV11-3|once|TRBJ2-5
TGTGCCAGCAGCTTAGGAGCGGCCGGGACAGGGCAAGAGACCCAGTACTTC
CASSLGAAGTGQETQYF
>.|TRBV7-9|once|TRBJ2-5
TGTGCCAGCAGCTTGTGGGGAAAGGAGACCCAGTACTTC
CASSLWGKETQYF
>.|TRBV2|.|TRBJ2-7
TGTGCCAGCAGTCGACTCCAAACGCCCTACGAGCAGTACTTC
CASSRLQTPYEQYF
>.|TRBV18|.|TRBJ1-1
TGTGCCAGCTCACTCGGGGCGGGGGACACTGAAGCTTTCTTT
CASSLGAGDTEAFF
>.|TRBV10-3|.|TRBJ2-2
TGTGCCATCAGTGCGAGGGACACCGGGGAGCTGTTTTTT
CAISARDTGELFF